These 27 T cell receptor beta chains share one sample of origin, sequenced in a study of blood T cell repertoires in COVID-19. The table came from immunoSEQ multiplex PCR; TCRdb's copy has only in-frame clones and leaves some out. Of roughly 240,000 clones detected, approximately 90% appear once; the ten largest clones hold less than 4%. The sequencing sample was made of peripheral blood. All receptors derive from a man aged 18 to 30 with active or convalescent COVID-19.

The chain joins TRBV5-1 to TRBJ2-5; 7 positions agree with TRBD2. From germline, CDR1 is SGHRS and CDR2 YFSETQ. The V gene end was trimmed by 1 base and the J gene end by 2 bases; junction bases not matched to a gene: 2. The CDR3 spans 14 residues. The CDR3 nucleotides read TGCGCCAGCAGCTTGTGGGAGGGGCAAGAGACCCAGTACTTC. It is translated as CASSLWEGQETQYF.

The sample holds one count of this clone. The rearrangement links TRBV19 to TRBJ2-2, with 10 bases identical to TRBD2. This CDR3 is built from 15 residues. The ends lost 4 bases at V and 3 bases at J; junction bases unmatched: 2. Germline V gene sequence: CDR1 LNHDA, CDR2 SQIVND (reference sequence). In DNA, the CDR3 is TGTGCCAGTAGTAGGACTAGCGGACACACCGGGGAGCTGTTTTTT. Protein: CASSRTSGHTGELFF.

The chain has TRBV9 and TRBJ2-2; 8 bases line up with TRBD1. CDR3 length equals 15 residues. V was pared by 2 bases and J by 4 bases, with 4 bases of the junction left unmatched. Germline CDR1 SGDLS, CDR2 YYNGEE. The CDR3 reads CASSVRTGSTGELFF. The CDR3 nucleotides are TGTGCCAGCAGCGTGAGGACAGGGTCCACCGGGGAGCTGTTTTTT.

The rearrangement uses TRBV9 and TRBJ2-2; D possibly corresponds to TRBD1 (5 bases). CDR3 size: 16 residues. Germline loops: CDR1 SGDLS, CDR2 YYNGEE. V shed 1 base and J shed 3 bases, with 13 bases lying between them. The CDR3 DNA is TGTGCCAGCAGCGTATTTGAGACAGCCTACACCGGGGAGCTGTTTTTT. Amino acids: CASSVFETAYTGELFF.

This chain links TRBV11-3 with TRBJ2-7, with 7 bases identical to TRBD2. Germline values: CDR1 SGHNT, CDR2 YENEEA. J lost 6 bases, V lost 5 bases, and 7 bases had no gene match. The CDR3 runs to 13 residues. Written as DNA, the CDR3 is TGTGCCAGCAGCGGGAGGGTATCGGGCGAGCAGTACTTC. Amino acids: CASSGRVSGEQYF.

This sequence joins TRBV30 and TRBJ2-2; tentative D call: TRBD2 (7 bases). With 2 bases removed from V and 9 bases from J, the gap between germline ends came to 13 bases. CDR1 and CDR2 from the germline V gene are GTSNPN and SVGIG (reference sequence). The CDR3 consists of 13 residues. The CDR3 sequence: CAWSRGGDRELFF. CDR3 coding DNA: TGTGCCTGGAGTAGGGGGGGGGACCGGGAGCTGTTTTTT.

This clone has only a few counts. J is TRBJ2-7 and V is TRBV5-6, with 7 bases matching TRBD1. This CDR3 spans 13 amino acids. J lost 6 bases, V lost 3 bases, and 6 bases had no gene match. Germline V gene sequence: CDR1 SGHDT, CDR2 YYEEEE. The CDR3 bases are TGTGCCAGCAGCTACCCCGACAGGGTCGAGCAGTACTTC. Protein sequence: CASSYPDRVEQYF. The full variable domain, completed using reference TRBV5-6 and TRBJ2-7, is DAGVTQSPTHLIKTRGQQVTLRCSPKSGHDTVSWYQQALGQGPQFIFQYYEEEERQRGNFPDRFSGHQFPNYSSELNVNALLLGDSALYLCASSYPDRVEQYFGPGTRLTVT.

The chain couples TRBV7-2 to TRBJ2-3; D not certain. V was clipped by 0 bases and J by 5 bases, with 6 bases between them. This CDR3 contains 13 residues. CDR1 SGHTA and CDR2 FQGNSA come from the germline V gene. The CDR3 nucleotides read TGTGCCAGCAGCTTAGCGCTCGGAGATACGCAGTATTTT. Protein: CASSLALGDTQYF.

The count of this clone is one. The chain has TRBV4-1 and TRBJ2-1, with 7 bases lining up with TRBD2. This CDR3 comprises 16 residues. Germline V gene data show CDR1 as MGHRA and CDR2 as YSYEKL. Trimming removed 1 base from V and 4 bases from J; junction bases left unmatched: 7. CDR3: CASSQGVGGGYNEQFF. The CDR3, as DNA: TGCGCCAGCAGCCAAGGAGTTGGCGGGGGATACAATGAGCAGTTCTTC.

A few counts support this clone. The chain recombines TRBV30 with TRBJ2-5; 8 bases fit TRBD1. The length of the CDR3 is 13 residues. The ends lost 3 bases at V and 5 bases at J; junction bases unmatched: 5. Germline V gene sequence: CDR1 GTSNPN, CDR2 SVGIG (reference sequence). CDR3 protein: CAWSGTGGETQYF. CDR3 sequence (DNA): TGTGCCTGGAGCGGAACAGGGGGGGAGACCCAGTACTTC.

The genes are TRBV28 and TRBJ1-1, with D hard to call. The CDR3 runs to 17 residues. V lost 5 bases and J 4 bases, leaving 23 bases between the germline ends. Germline CDR1 reads MDHEN; CDR2 reads SYDVKM. CDR3 coding DNA: TGTGCCAGCAGTCCCTCAGGCATCACTTTTTCCTCCACTGAAGCTTTCTTT. Encoded protein: CASSPSGITFSSTEAFF.

CDR3 coding DNA: TGTGCCAGCAGTTCCACAGGGTCCTATGGCTACACCTTC. It codes for CASSSTGSYGYTF. The rearrangement links TRBV12-3 or TRBV12-4 to TRBJ1-2; D is perhaps TRBD1 (6 bases). The CDR3 consists of 13 residues. Deletions cut 4 bases from V and 4 bases from J, with 10 bases between.

The chain is built from TRBV5-1 and TRBJ2-1, with 10 bases fitting TRBD2. From germline, CDR1 is SGHRS and CDR2 YFSETQ. The V and J ends lost 2 bases and 6 bases, in that order; junction bases with no gene match: 2. This CDR3 is built from 14 residues. The CDR3 nucleotides read TGCGCCAGCAGCTTCGGACTAGCGGTCAATGAGCAGTTCTTC. Translation: CASSFGLAVNEQFF.

The chain combines TRBV27 with TRBJ1-4; D is undetermined. CDR1 is MNHEY, CDR2 SMNVEV, per germline (reference sequence). Deletions cut 8 bases from V and 3 bases from J, with 10 bases between. CDR3 size: 13 residues. CDR3 DNA: TGTGCCAGCGCGAGGCCCCCTAATGAAAAACTGTTTTTT. Translating gives CASARPPNEKLFF.

This clone has a single count. V is TRBV19 and J is TRBJ2-7; D is perhaps TRBD2 (7 bases). The CDR3 has 14 residues. Trimming removed 6 bases from V and 0 bases from J, with 12 bases in between. Germline V gives CDR1 LNHDA, CDR2 SQIVND (reference sequence). For the CDR3, the DNA is TGTGCCAGTAGAAAAGCGGGACACTCCTACGAGCAGTACTTC. Amino acids: CASRKAGHSYEQYF. Full variable domain (outside the CDR3, taken from reference TRBV19 and TRBJ2-7): DGGITQSPKYLFRKEGQNVTLSCEQNLNHDAMYWYRQDPGQGLRLIYYSQIVNDFQKGDIAEGYSVSREKKESFPLTVTSAQKNPTAFYLCASRKAGHSYEQYFGPGTRLTVT.

The table lists this clone with a count of one. The chain carries TRBV12-3 or TRBV12-4 and TRBJ1-2, with D hard to call. V was shortened by 5 bases and J by 4 bases, with 11 bases between the two germline ends. The CDR3 is 13 residues long. The CDR3 region has the DNA TGTGCCAGCAGTATTGGGCCTATCTATGGCTACACCTTC. As protein: CASSIGPIYGYTF.

The J gene is TRBJ2-5, the V gene TRBV11-3; 9 nucleotides align to TRBD1. CDR1 is SGHNT, CDR2 YENEEA, per germline. This CDR3 comprises 17 residues. With 1 base clipped from V and 4 bases from J, the junction kept 10 bases outside the gene matches. This chain's CDR3 is CASSLGTLTGGRETQYF. CDR3 bases: TGTGCCAGCAGCTTAGGGACGTTAACAGGGGGCCGAGAGACCCAGTACTTC. The full variable domain, completed using reference TRBV11-3 and TRBJ2-5, is EAGVVQSPRYKIIEKKQPVAFWCNPISGHNTLYWYLQNLGQGPELLIRYENEEAVDDSQLPKDRFSAERLKGVDSTLKIQPAELGDSAVYLCASSLGTLTGGRETQYFGPGTRLLVL.

This sequence joins TRBV27 and TRBJ2-1, with a weak D call TRBD2 (5 bases). V lost 5 bases, J lost 4 bases, and 12 bases lay in between. Germline-derived CDR1 and CDR2 are MNHEY and SMNVEV (reference sequence). CDR3 length: 14 amino acids. In nucleotides, the CDR3 is TGTGCCAGCAGTCAACAAGCGGAGTACAATGAGCAGTTCTTC. It codes for CASSQQAEYNEQFF.

This rearrangement joins TRBV7-3 to TRBJ2-5; 7 positions match TRBD2. This CDR3 has 13 residues. V trimming: 3 bases; J trimming: 3 bases; junction bases outside the gene matches: 1. The germline V gene encodes CDR1 SGHTA and CDR2 FQGTGA. The CDR3: CASSFAGEETQYF. For the CDR3, the DNA is TGTGCCAGCAGCTTCGCGGGGGAAGAGACCCAGTACTTC.

A single count supports this clone. The chain uses TRBV11-3 and TRBJ2-3; D might be TRBD1 (6 bases). Germline V gene data show CDR1 as SGHNT and CDR2 as YENEEA. This CDR3 region has 14 residues. Trimming left V 5 bases short and J 4 bases short, with 13 bases between. The CDR3 DNA follows: TGTGCCAGCAGCAACAGGGTAGGAGCAGATACGCAGTATTTT. Its protein product is CASSNRVGADTQYF.

The chain is built from TRBV5-1 and TRBJ2-7; TRBD1 agrees at 9 bases. Germline V lookup: CDR1 SGHRS, CDR2 YFSETQ. The J segment lost 5 bases and the V segment lost 7 bases, leaving 7 bases of the junction unmatched. The CDR3 is 13 residues long. DNA for the CDR3: TGCGCCAGCGACTTCGGGACAGGGCACGAGCAGTACTTC. Residues: CASDFGTGHEQYF.

This rearrangement joins TRBV6-5 to TRBJ2-4; 8 bases are a match to TRBD2. Germline loops: CDR1 MNHEY, CDR2 SVGAGI. The CDR3 is 16 residues long. J was trimmed by 4 bases and V by 0 bases; bases with no gene match: 5. CDR3 protein: CASSYSRAGDKNIQYF. The CDR3 DNA reads as TGTGCCAGCAGTTACTCGCGAGCGGGGGATAAAAACATTCAGTACTTC.

The chain links TRBV5-5 to TRBJ2-5, with 11 bases that match TRBD1. This CDR3 is built from 15 residues. V shed 6 bases, J shed 3 bases, and the junction held 7 bases outside the gene matches. Germline assignment: CDR1 SGHKS and CDR2 YYEKEE (reference sequence). The CDR3 coding sequence is TGTGCCAGCAATGGACAGGGGGCGCGGGAAGAGACCCAGTACTTC. Its translation is CASNGQGAREETQYF.

This chain links TRBV29-1 with TRBJ1-5, with 9 bases aligning to TRBD1. Germline assignment: CDR1 SQVTM and CDR2 ANQGSEA. The ends lost 6 bases at V and 9 bases at J; junction bases unmatched: 6. The CDR3 covers 12 residues. In DNA, the CDR3 is TGCAGCGTGGGGACAGGGTTTGGGCCCCAGCATTTT. Translated: CSVGTGFGPQHF.

The J gene is TRBJ2-1, the V gene TRBV27; D is possibly TRBD1 (6 bases). This CDR3 spans 14 amino acids. V lost 7 bases, J lost 2 bases, and 12 bases lay in between. Germline V gene data show CDR1 as MNHEY and CDR2 as SMNVEV (reference sequence). CDR3 in amino acids: CASIGGNPYNEQFF. DNA for the CDR3: TGTGCCAGCATAGGGGGTAACCCCTACAATGAGCAGTTCTTC.

The chain's CDR3 is CASSWDRGSYEQYF. The DNA for the CDR3 is TGTGCCAGTAGTTGGGACAGGGGCTCCTACGAGCAGTACTTC. The chain recombines TRBV19 with TRBJ2-7, with 10 bases matching TRBD1. The CDR3 totals 14 residues. J gave up 0 bases and V 5 bases, and 1 base lay outside the gene matches. In germline, CDR1 is LNHDA, CDR2 SQIVND (reference sequence).

This chain links TRBV30 with TRBJ2-3; unclear D gene. The germline CDR1 and CDR2 sequences are GTSNPN and SVGIG (reference sequence). The CDR3 length is 12 residues. V lost 5 bases and J lost 4, with 10 bases in between. The chain's CDR3 is CAWSVVPDTQYF. CDR3 DNA sequence: TGTGCCTGGTCGGTGGTCCCAGATACGCAGTATTTT.